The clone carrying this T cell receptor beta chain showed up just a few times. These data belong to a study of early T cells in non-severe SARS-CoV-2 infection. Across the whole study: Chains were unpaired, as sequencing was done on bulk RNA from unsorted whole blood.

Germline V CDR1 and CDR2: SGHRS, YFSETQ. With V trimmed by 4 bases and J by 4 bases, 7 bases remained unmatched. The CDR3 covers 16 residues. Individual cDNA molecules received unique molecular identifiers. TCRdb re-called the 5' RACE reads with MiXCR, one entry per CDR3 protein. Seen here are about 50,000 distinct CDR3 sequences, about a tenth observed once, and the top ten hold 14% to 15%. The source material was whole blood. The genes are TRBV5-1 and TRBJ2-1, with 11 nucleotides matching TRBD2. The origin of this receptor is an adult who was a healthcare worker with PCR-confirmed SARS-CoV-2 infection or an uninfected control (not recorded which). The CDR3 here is CASSVSGRVTYNEQFF. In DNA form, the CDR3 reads TGCGCCAGCAGCGTTAGCGGGAGGGTTACTTACAATGAGCAGTTCTTC.